A selection of T cell receptor beta chains follows, all from one sample in a study of blood T cell repertoires in COVID-19. The protocol was immunoSEQ multiplex PCR, while the TCRdb copy is restricted to in-frame clones and leaves out a portion. The data show approximately 20,000 clones, 75% to 85% seen once. The sample consisted of peripheral blood. The receptors stem from a man older than 75 with acute or convalescent COVID-19. Each CDR3 is given with its conserved first and last residue. The order of the fields is clone size, V gene, J gene, D gene, CDR3 protein, CDR3 DNA. D genes are given only for firm matches. Where a row states a size, it is once, few, many or the class of an expanded clone; other rows omit it.

size: NA; V: TRBV5-6; J: TRBJ2-7; D: TRBD1; CDR3: CASSLADRSYEQYF; DNA: TGTGCCAGCAGCTTGGCGGACAGGTCCTACGAGCAGTACTTC
size: NA; V: TRBV25-1; J: TRBJ1-1; D: NA; CDR3: CASSGLTGMNTEAFF; DNA: TGTGCCAGCAGTGGCTTGACAGGAATGAACACTGAAGCTTTCTTT
size: NA; V: TRBV11-2; J: TRBJ2-1; D: NA; CDR3: CASSLVRTQFF; DNA: TGTGCCAGCAGCTTAGTACGGACACAGTTCTTC
size: few; V: TRBV7-9; J: TRBJ2-1; D: NA; CDR3: CASSLSQGPHNEQFF; DNA: TGTGCCAGCAGCTTGTCGCAGGGTCCCCACAATGAGCAGTTCTTC
size: few; V: TRBV5-6; J: TRBJ2-3; D: NA; CDR3: CASSLGRASTDTQYF; DNA: TGTGCCAGCAGCTTGGGCAGGGCAAGCACAGATACGCAGTATTTT
size: NA; V: TRBV6-5; J: TRBJ2-2; D: TRBD2; CDR3: CASSRGVNTGELFF; DNA: TGTGCCAGCAGCCGGGGGGTTAACACCGGGGAGCTGTTTTTT
size: NA; V: TRBV9; J: TRBJ2-6; D: TRBD1; CDR3: CASSLPRDRGVANVLTF; DNA: TGTGCCAGCAGCCTCCCCCGGGACAGGGGGGTCGCCAACGTCCTGACTTTC
size: NA; V: TRBV30; J: TRBJ2-7; D: TRBD2; CDR3: CAWSPIGGGFSYEQYF; DNA: TGTGCCTGGAGTCCAATCGGGGGGGGCTTCTCCTACGAGCAGTACTTC
size: NA; V: TRBV4-3; J: TRBJ1-4; D: NA; CDR3: CASSQGSGGGAEKLFF; DNA: TGCGCCAGCAGCCAAGGGTCCGGAGGGGGGGCCGAAAAACTGTTTTTT
size: NA; V: TRBV6-6; J: TRBJ2-3; D: TRBD2; CDR3: CASSYRVAGGTDTQYF; DNA: TGTGCCAGCAGTTACCGGGTCGCGGGGGGCACAGATACGCAGTATTTT
size: NA; V: TRBV4-1; J: TRBJ2-5; D: NA; CDR3: CASSQGPGTQETQYF; DNA: TGCGCCAGCAGCCAAGGCCCGGGGACACAGGAGACCCAGTACTTC
size: few; V: TRBV5-1; J: TRBJ2-2; D: TRBD2; CDR3: CASMLSPSGGGTGELFF; DNA: TGCGCCAGCATGCTCAGCCCTAGCGGGGGAGGTACCGGGGAGCTGTTTTTT
size: NA; V: TRBV7-2; J: TRBJ1-2; D: NA; CDR3: CASSLASGSYGYTF; DNA: TGTGCCAGCAGCTTAGCCTCGGGGTCCTATGGCTACACCTTC
size: NA; V: TRBV2; J: TRBJ2-7; D: TRBD2; CDR3: CASWGRAGSSLVYEQYF; DNA: TGTGCCAGCTGGGGGAGGGCAGGGTCATCATTAGTCTACGAGCAGTACTTC
size: NA; V: TRBV27; J: TRBJ1-2; D: NA; CDR3: CASRQNQGFGYTF; DNA: TGTGCCAGCAGACAAAACCAGGGATTCGGCTACACCTTC
size: NA; V: TRBV15; J: TRBJ2-3; D: TRBD1; CDR3: CATSRRSGQGTGTQYF; DNA: TGTGCCACCAGCCGGCGTTCTGGACAGGGGACTGGTACGCAGTATTTT
size: NA; V: TRBV15; J: TRBJ1-5; D: TRBD1; CDR3: CATSKDRTGNQPQHF; DNA: TGTGCCACCAGCAAGGACAGGACGGGCAATCAGCCCCAGCATTTT
size: NA; V: TRBV5-4; J: TRBJ1-3; D: NA; CDR3: CASSLEGFSGNTIYF; DNA: TGTGCCAGCAGCTTGGAGGGGTTCTCTGGAAACACCATATATTTT
size: NA; V: TRBV7-2; J: TRBJ1-3; D: NA; CDR3: CASSSERLDTIYF; DNA: TGTGCCAGCAGCTCAGAGAGGTTAGACACCATATATTTT
size: NA; V: TRBV5-6; J: TRBJ2-7; D: NA; CDR3: CASSLAGYIYEQYF; DNA: TGTGCCAGCAGCTTGGCCGGGTATATCTACGAGCAGTACTTC
size: few; V: TRBV9; J: TRBJ2-1; D: TRBD2; CDR3: CASSPAGGDNEQFF; DNA: TGTGCCAGCAGCCCTGCGGGGGGCGACAATGAGCAGTTCTTC
size: NA; V: TRBV27; J: TRBJ1-6; D: NA; CDR3: CASRASYNSPLHF; DNA: TGTGCCAGCAGGGCCAGCTATAATTCACCCCTCCACTTT